Below, 2 T cell receptor beta chains from the same sample are listed, as sequenced in a study of response to subunit inactivated influenza vaccine. TCRdb independently ran MiXCR on the RT-PCR reads; one entry per CDR3 protein. The sample lists roughly 460,000 distinct CDR3 sequences, over 9.5% seen once, with approximately 12% in the top ten. The sequenced sample was PBMCs from blood, obtained roughly 46 days after vaccination. Receptor source: a man aged 45-65 years who received an inactivated influenza vaccine.

J is TRBJ2-2 and V is TRBV2, with 7 bases fitting TRBD2. The J segment lost 1 base and the V segment lost 3 bases, leaving 5 bases of the junction unmatched. The CDR3 spans 16 residues. Germline CDR1 and CDR2: SNHLY and FYNNEI. For the CDR3, the DNA is TGTGCCAGCAGTGACTTGCGGGAGTGGAACACCGGGGAGCTGTTTTTT. This gives the protein CASSDLREWNTGELFF.

The chain recombines TRBV5-1 with TRBJ1-4, with D perhaps TRBD1 (6 bases). The CDR3 covers 15 residues. With 3 bases removed from V and 5 bases from J, the gap between germline ends came to 14 bases. Germline assignment: CDR1 SGHRS and CDR2 YFSETQ. CDR3 sequence (DNA): TGCGCCAGCAGCTCGCTGGACAGTTCCAATGAAAAACTGTTTTTT. Its protein is CASSSLDSSNEKLFF.